This TCR beta chain was recovered during a study of technical replicates of blood from a few donors. Using immunoSEQ multiplex PCR, the repertoire was profiled, and TCRdb retains in-frame clones only, with some absent. Of 60,000 to 65,000 clones in the sample, roughly 92% were seen once. This CDR3 has 15 residues. Trimming left V 7 bases short and J 3 bases short, with 17 bases between. The V gene's germline CDR1 is SGHTA and CDR2 FQGNSA. Material: PBMCs. This chain joins TRBV7-2 and TRBJ2-3; D possibly corresponds to TRBD2 (6 bases). The receptor was derived from a human donor in good health. Some clones in this sample may be carry-over from other donors' samples. CDR3 in amino acids: CASTLSGDRTDTQYF. The CDR3 region has the DNA TGTGCCAGCACTCTATCGGGAGATAGGACAGATACGCAGTATTTT.